This TCR beta chain was found in a study of cytomegalovirus exposure and HLA in healthy donors. Study conclusions and caveats: In a later analysis, HLA-associated beta chains showed higher expansion and lower generation probabilities than comparable chains.

With respect to this clone: The antigen remains undetermined.

Each donor was healthy, and each was a bone marrow donor. V was pared by 6 bases and J by 7 bases, with 12 bases between. The germline CDR1 and CDR2 sequences are MNHEY and SVGAGI. The CDR3 sequence is 13 residues long. Researchers ran the PCR with 60 Vbeta and 13 Jbeta primers. This table comes from immunoSEQ multiplex PCR, and its TCRdb copy is limited to in-frame clones, with some not included. The table has about 90,000 clones, approximately 71% seen once. The TCR was taken from a woman under 30 in good health and CMV-seropositive. What was sequenced was PBMCs. The chain carries TRBV6-5 and TRBJ1-4, with D perhaps TRBD1 (6 bases). The CDR3 sequence: CASRNTGTEKLFF. CDR3 in DNA: TGTGCCAGCAGGAACACAGGGACTGAAAAACTGTTTTTT.